This TCR beta chain was obtained from a study of OX40 agonist ivuxolimab in advanced cancers. Across the whole study: Age averaged around 58 years (range about 20 to 80), and approximately 80% were male. Three patients had partial responses: one hepatocellular carcinoma, two cutaneous melanoma.

The CDR3 is 12 residues long. Per germline, CDR1 SGHDN and CDR2 FVKESK. V dropped 1 base and J dropped 6 bases, with 7 bases sitting between them. The repertoire was sequenced with immunoSEQ multiplex PCR; TCRdb's copy has only in-frame clones and lacks some. The table lists 77,000 or so clones, roughly 90% of them singletons, with less than 0.8% in the top ten. This specimen was CD4+ or CD8+ T cells sorted from blood, taken in a trial of the OX40 agonist ivuxolimab. The chain has TRBV14 and TRBJ2-7; no firm D call. This TCR derives from an adult with an advanced solid tumor such as melanoma, head and neck, liver or kidney cancer. CDR3 sequence reads: CASSQAVLEQYF. The DNA for the CDR3 is TGTGCCAGCAGCCAAGCGGTGCTCGAGCAGTACTTC.